The present T cell receptor beta chain was sequenced within a study of chemoradiotherapy in HPV16-positive cancers. Regarding the study as a whole: The functional HPV-specific definition rests on just a couple of HPV16-positive patients.

Germline V gives CDR1 MDHEN, CDR2 SYDVKM. CDR3 length: 13 amino acids. V lost 6 bases to trimming and J lost 5 bases; unmatched junction nucleotides: 5. Produced via immunoSEQ multiplex PCR; TCRdb's table is partial and in-frame only. The table includes roughly 8,300 clones, roughly 79% detected once. This clone was seen a single time. Its antigen is not identified. The chain links TRBV28 to TRBJ2-5; 8 positions match TRBD1. Sample collection occurred from a patient who underwent chemoradiotherapy. The clonotype comes from a human donor with HPV-associated anogenital cancer. In DNA, the CDR3 is TGTGCCAGCAGCTCCAGGGGGCTGGAGACCCAGTACTTC. This encodes CASSSRGLETQYF.